The 32 T cell receptor beta chains below come from one sample, sequenced in a study of T and B cells in COVID-19 patients. TRB was amplified from around 250-500 ng of blood genomic DNA. BIOMED2 TRB-A/B primer pools were used in multiplex TRB PCR. TCRdb processed the multiplex PCR reads anew with MiXCR; each CDR3 protein has one entry. This table has approximately 5,000 distinct CDR3 sequences, about 25% appearing once. Sequences were obtained from blood. All receptors come from a human donor with active COVID-19.

V usage is TRBV5-1 and J usage is TRBJ2-3; D possibly corresponds to TRBD2 (5 bases). V was cut by 1 base and J by 0 bases, with 6 bases left in between. Germline loops: CDR1 SGHRS, CDR2 YFSETQ. This CDR3 is 14 amino acids long. CDR3 loop: CASSLRTSTDTQYF. The CDR3 DNA sequence: TGCGCCAGCAGCTTGAGGACTAGCACAGATACGCAGTATTTT.

As to this clonotype: Given the absence of the conserved phenylalanine or tryptophan at the CDR3 end, a read error is likely. It is unclear where the CDR3 begins or ends on the DNA, so no DNA is shown, and the CDR3 is as TCRdb lists it. This sequence joins TRBV6-1 and TRBJ2-6. The CDR3 is 8 residues long, ends included. Germline values: CDR1 MNHNS, CDR2 SASEGT. The CDR3 sequence: CASSEALQ.

In this sample, this clonotype turned up once. The rearrangement links TRBV20-1 to TRBJ1-1; D remains unclear. This CDR3 contains 16 residues. In germline, CDR1 is DFQATT, CDR2 SNEGSKA (reference sequence). The ends were cut back, 3 bases at V and 4 bases at J, with 21 bases in the middle. The CDR3 region has the DNA TGCAGTGCTAGTCAACGGGAGCTCCTCCGGGGCACTGAAGCTTTCTTT. Translated: CSASQRELLRGTEAFF.

This clonotype was seen repeatedly, ten times or more. The chain carries TRBV6-2 or TRBV6-3 and TRBJ1-2; D may be TRBD1 (6 bases). V gave up 5 bases and J gave up 2 bases, with 6 bases separating them. This CDR3 is built from 12 residues. Germline V gene data show CDR1 as MNHEY and CDR2 as SVGEGT. This CDR3 reads CASSTGNYGYTF. The CDR3 DNA reads TGTGCCAGCAGTACAGGGAACTATGGCTACACCTTC.

The V gene is TRBV11-2, the J gene TRBJ2-1, with 7 nucleotides matching TRBD2. Germline loops: CDR1 SGHAT, CDR2 FQNNGV. Trimming cost V 1 base and J 15 bases; bases outside gene matches: 9. The CDR3 is 13 residues long. CDR3 amino acids: CASSLGYRGVGFF. CDR3 in DNA: TGTGCCAGCAGCTTAGGGTACCGGGGGGTGGGGTTCTTC.

The table lists this clonotype with a few counts. J is TRBJ2-7 and V is TRBV7-9; D is undetermined. Germline CDR1 is SEHNR and CDR2 is FQNEAQ (reference sequence). The CDR3 has 16 residues. The V end was cut by 1 base, the J end by 4 bases, with 17 bases between. CDR3 residues: CASSLGAGPRIYEQYF. The CDR3 DNA reads as TGTGCCAGCAGCTTAGGAGCTGGACCAAGGATTTACGAGCAGTACTTC.

By frequency in the sample, this clonotype is medium-sized. This sequence joins TRBV12-3 or TRBV12-4 and TRBJ2-1, with D uncertain. This CDR3 has 12 amino acids. The V end was cut by 5 bases, the J end by 6 bases, with 8 bases between. DNA of the CDR3: TGTGCCAGCAGTCGGATCGGCAATGAGCAGTTCTTC. The encoded protein is CASSRIGNEQFF.

This clonotype was seen more than once but under ten times. This CDR3 reads CASLSRGINYGYTF. CDR3 bases: TGTGCCAGCTTGAGCAGGGGCATTAACTATGGCTACACCTTC. V gene TRBV6-1 combines with J gene TRBJ1-2; possible D gene TRBD1, 6 bases. Trimming removed 8 bases from V and 1 base from J, with 14 bases in between. CDR3 length: 14 amino acids. The V gene's germline CDR1 is MNHNS and CDR2 SASEGT.

By sample fraction, this clonotype is medium-sized (0.01 to 0.1%). The CDR3 nucleotides are TGTGCCAGCAGTCACAGGACAGGGTTCAATCAGCCCCAGCATTTT. It yields the protein CASSHRTGFNQPQHF. The genes are TRBV12-3 or TRBV12-4 and TRBJ1-5, with 8 positions matching TRBD1. V gave up 5 bases and J gave up 3 bases; unmatched junction bases: 6. CDR3 length: 15 amino acids.

The rearrangement uses TRBV5-1 and TRBJ1-4, with unresolved D. The germline CDR1 and CDR2 sequences are SGHRS and YFSETQ. This CDR3 is 14 amino acids long. The V gene lost 2 bases and the J gene lost 0 bases, with 5 bases spanning the gap. The CDR3 here is CASSFGSTNEKLFF. The CDR3 nucleotides read TGCGCCAGCAGCTTTGGCTCAACTAATGAAAAACTGTTTTTT.

By share of the sample, this clonotype is medium-sized. The chain links TRBV6-1 to TRBJ2-2, with 7 bases aligning to TRBD2. The V segment lost 0 bases and the J segment 4 bases; nucleotides outside the gene matches: 5. From germline, CDR1 is MNHNS and CDR2 SASEGT. CDR3 length: 16 residues. The CDR3 loop reads CASSEAPGLLTGELFF. The CDR3, as DNA: TGTGCCAGCAGTGAAGCCCCGGGACTACTCACCGGGGAGCTGTTTTTT.

As regards this clonotype: A read error may explain this, as a much larger clone is one base away. The rearrangement joins TRBV5-4 to TRBJ2-7; tentative D call: TRBD2 (5 bases). Germline V lookup: CDR1 SGHNT, CDR2 YYREEE (reference sequence). The CDR3 runs 14 residues. V was clipped by 4 bases and J by 2 bases, with 13 bases between them. CDR3 protein: CASSPRGEAYEQYF. The CDR3 bases are TGTGCCAGCAGCCCCCGGGGAGAGGCCTACGAGCAGTACTTC.

This clonotype ranks as medium-sized (0.01 to 0.1%). The CDR3 protein is CASSLLGGEAEAFF. CDR3 DNA sequence: TGTGCCAGTAGTCTCCTGGGTGGGGAGGCTGAAGCTTTCTTT. The chain links TRBV19 to TRBJ1-1; D gene ambiguous. Trimming stripped 5 bases from V and 6 bases from J, with 16 bases between. Germline CDR1 reads LNHDA; CDR2 reads SQIVND (reference sequence). The CDR3 totals 14 residues.

Within the sample, this clonotype is medium-sized. This rearrangement joins TRBV6-2 or TRBV6-3 to TRBJ2-7; no reliable D call. Trimming left V 4 bases short and J 4 bases short, with 5 bases between. The germline V gene has CDR1 MNHEY and CDR2 SVGEGT. The length of the CDR3 is 11 residues. CDR3 sequence reads: CASSLGYEQYF. The CDR3 DNA reads TGTGCCAGCAGTTTGGGTTACGAGCAGTACTTC.

About this clonotype: This may stem from a read error, because a much larger clone lies one nucleotide away. The chain joins TRBV19 to TRBJ1-2; 9 positions agree with TRBD1. Per the germline V gene, CDR1 is LNHDA and CDR2 is SQIVND (reference sequence). The CDR3 has 17 amino acids. V trimming: 4 bases; J trimming: 3 bases; junction bases outside the gene matches: 12. DNA for the CDR3: TGTGCCAGTAGTACGGCGGGACAGGGCTTCTTTGACTATGGCTACACCTTC. This encodes CASSTAGQGFFDYGYTF.

The J gene is TRBJ2-1, the V gene TRBV29-1; D is perhaps TRBD2 (6 bases). V was shortened by 2 bases and J by 0 bases, with 11 bases between the two germline ends. CDR3 length: 15 residues. Germline V gene lookup returns CDR1 SQVTM and CDR2 ANQGSEA. The CDR3 loop reads CSVELGLSSYNEQFF. In DNA, the CDR3 is TGCAGCGTTGAATTGGGACTGAGCTCCTACAATGAGCAGTTCTTC.

By share, this clonotype ranks as medium-sized. The chain employs TRBV30 and TRBJ2-5; D possibly corresponds to TRBD2 (6 bases). Germline V gives CDR1 GTSNPN, CDR2 SVGIG (reference sequence). Trimming stripped 1 base from V and 7 bases from J, with 13 bases between. The CDR3 has 13 residues. CDR3 in DNA: TGTGCCTGGAGTGCCCCGGAGGGCGGGACCCAGTACTTC. It specifies CAWSAPEGGTQYF.

This clonotype qualifies as medium-sized. This rearrangement joins TRBV12-3 or TRBV12-4 to TRBJ2-7; D is tentatively TRBD1 or TRBD2 (6 bases each). This CDR3 comprises 13 residues. The V and J ends lost 5 bases and 4 bases respectively, with 12 bases between them. The CDR3 sequence: CASSDGGGYEQYF. CDR3 nucleotides: TGTGCCAGCAGTGACGGAGGGGGTTACGAGCAGTACTTC.

The rearrangement uses TRBV28 and TRBJ2-7; the match to TRBD2 covers 9 bases. The CDR3 is made up of 16 amino acids. Germline V gene sequence: CDR1 MDHEN, CDR2 SYDVKM. The J segment lost 0 bases and the V segment lost 6 bases, leaving 9 bases of the junction unmatched. The CDR3 DNA sequence: TGTGCCAGCAGCTCAAGCGGGAGGCCTTACTCCTACGAGCAGTACTTC. Amino acid sequence: CASSSSGRPYSYEQYF.

V is TRBV4-3 and J is TRBJ2-1, with unresolved D. Trimming pared 0 bases from V and 0 bases from J, leaving 6 bases between. The CDR3 is made up of 15 amino acids. From germline, CDR1 is LGHNA and CDR2 YSLEER. The CDR3 sequence is CASSQEFNSYNEQFF. Here the CDR3 DNA reads TGCGCCAGCAGCCAAGAGTTTAACTCCTACAATGAGCAGTTCTTC.

In this sample, this clonotype is medium-sized. The chain uses TRBV7-2 and TRBJ2-7; TRBD1 is a possible D gene (5 bases). CDR3 length equals 13 residues. Trimming removed 5 bases at V and 4 bases at J, with 12 bases between. Per germline, CDR1 SGHTA and CDR2 FQGNSA. The CDR3 coding sequence is TGTGCCAGCAGCCAAGGACACCCTTACGAGCAGTACTTC. It specifies CASSQGHPYEQYF.

This clonotype was seen a handful of times. The J gene is TRBJ1-2, the V gene TRBV6-2 or TRBV6-3; D gene unclear. CDR1 and CDR2 (germline): MNHEY, SVGEGT. There are 14 residues in the CDR3. Trimming removed 4 bases at V and 3 bases at J, with 12 bases between. In DNA, the CDR3 is TGTGCCAGCAGTTTGTCGCCTTCGGACTATGGCTACACCTTC. It codes for CASSLSPSDYGYTF.

In this sample, this clonotype is medium-sized. The chain joins TRBV30 to TRBJ2-7, with TRBD1 matching 10 bases. Germline CDR1 reads GTSNPN; CDR2 reads SVGIG (reference sequence). Trimming removed 2 bases from V and 2 bases from J; junction bases left unmatched: 3. The CDR3 sequence is 14 residues long. This chain's CDR3 is CAWSIGQGAYEQYF. The CDR3 nucleotides read TGTGCCTGGAGTATAGGACAGGGGGCCTACGAGCAGTACTTC.

This clonotype is categorized as medium-sized (0.01 to 0.1%). This chain uses TRBV30 with TRBJ1-2; D perhaps matches TRBD1 (5 bases). V dropped 5 bases and J dropped 8 bases, with 9 bases sitting between them. The CDR3 runs 10 residues. Germline V gene data show CDR1 as GTSNPN and CDR2 as SVGIG (reference sequence). The DNA for the CDR3 is TGTGCCTGGGGGGGGGTCGGCTACACCTTC. Its translation is CAWGGVGYTF. The full variable domain, rest sourced from reference TRBV30 and TRBJ1-2, is SQTIHQWPATLVQPVGSPLSLECTVEGTSNPNLYWYRQAAGRGLQLLFYSVGIGQISSEVPQNLSASRPQDRQFILSSKKLLLSDSGFYLCAWGGVGYTFGSGTRLTVV.

This clonotype is judged medium-sized. The chain employs TRBV19 and TRBJ1-1; D unclear. The germline V gene has CDR1 LNHDA and CDR2 SQIVND (reference sequence). This CDR3 region has 12 residues. V gave up 4 bases and J gave up 8 bases, with 11 bases separating them. CDR3 in amino acids: CASSTYKGEAFF. In nucleotides, the CDR3 is TGTGCCAGTAGTACGTACAAGGGAGAAGCTTTCTTT.

On this clonotype itself: Mismatch with germline at one junction end may stem from a read error. V usage is TRBV4-3 and J usage is TRBJ2-1; the D gene is possibly TRBD2 (5 bases). The CDR3 consists of 16 residues. CDR1 is LGHNA and CDR2 is YSLEER in the germline V gene. The CDR3 DNA sequence: TGTGCCAGCAGCCAAGATTGGAGCGGCTCCTACAATGAGCAGTTCTTC. It encodes CASSQDWSGSYNEQFF.

This clonotype has more than one count but fewer than ten. The rearrangement uses TRBV10-3 and TRBJ2-7; D unresolved. There are 13 residues in the CDR3. The V and J ends lost 3 bases and 6 bases respectively, with 12 bases between them. CDR1 is ENHRY and CDR2 is SYGVKD in the germline V gene. Here the CDR3 reads CAISEDGVSEQYF. The DNA of the CDR3 is TGTGCCATCAGTGAAGATGGGGTTTCCGAGCAGTACTTC.

The J gene is TRBJ2-3, the V gene TRBV5-6, with 11 bases lining up with TRBD2. The CDR3 covers 20 residues. CDR1 and CDR2 (germline): SGHDT, YYEEEE. J lost 0 bases, V lost 2 bases, and 14 bases had no gene match. The CDR3 region is CASSLARGLAAYFSTDTQYF. The CDR3 bases are TGTGCCAGCAGCTTAGCGCGGGGACTAGCGGCCTATTTTAGCACAGATACGCAGTATTTT. Variable domain in full (rest from reference TRBV5-6 and TRBJ2-3): DAGVTQSPTHLIKTRGQQVTLRCSPKSGHDTVSWYQQALGQGPQFIFQYYEEEERQRGNFPDRFSGHQFPNYSSELNVNALLLGDSALYLCASSLARGLAAYFSTDTQYFGPGTRLTVL.

The chain uses TRBV11-2 and TRBJ2-3, with 7 bases aligning to TRBD1. The CDR3 contains 16 residues. J gave up 5 bases and V 1 base, and 9 bases lay outside the gene matches. The germline gives CDR1 SGHAT, CDR2 FQNNGV. The DNA for the CDR3 is TGTGCCAGCAGCTTAGTCACAGGGGCCCGCAAAGATACGCAGTATTTT. Residues: CASSLVTGARKDTQYF.

The genes are TRBV4-2 and TRBJ2-7; the D gene is possibly TRBD2 (5 bases). The germline V gene has CDR1 LGHNA and CDR2 YNFKEQ. Trimming took 4 bases from V and 4 from J, leaving 17 bases between them. The length of the CDR3 is 15 residues. The DNA of the CDR3 is TGTGCCAGCAGCCCCCAGAGGCTAGCCTATTACGAGCAGTACTTC. It is translated as CASSPQRLAYYEQYF.

Sample share makes this clonotype medium-sized (0.01 to 0.1%). The CDR3: CASSADDSGNTIYF. DNA of the CDR3: TGTGCCAGCAGCGCCGACGACTCTGGAAACACCATATATTTT. J is TRBJ1-3 and V is TRBV7-6; no clear D gene. Trimming took off 5 bases at V and 0 bases at J, with 8 bases between the two ends. The germline CDR1 and CDR2 sequences are SGHVS and FNYEAQ. CDR3 length: 14 residues.

This clonotype is categorized as medium-sized. V usage is TRBV10-3 and J usage is TRBJ2-5, with unresolved D. Germline V CDR1 and CDR2: ENHRY, SYGVKD. This CDR3 comprises 14 residues. V was clipped by 0 bases and J by 2 bases, with 7 bases between them. CDR3 residues: CAISESTAQETQYF. CDR3 nucleotides: TGTGCCATCAGTGAGTCAACAGCTCAAGAGACCCAGTACTTC.